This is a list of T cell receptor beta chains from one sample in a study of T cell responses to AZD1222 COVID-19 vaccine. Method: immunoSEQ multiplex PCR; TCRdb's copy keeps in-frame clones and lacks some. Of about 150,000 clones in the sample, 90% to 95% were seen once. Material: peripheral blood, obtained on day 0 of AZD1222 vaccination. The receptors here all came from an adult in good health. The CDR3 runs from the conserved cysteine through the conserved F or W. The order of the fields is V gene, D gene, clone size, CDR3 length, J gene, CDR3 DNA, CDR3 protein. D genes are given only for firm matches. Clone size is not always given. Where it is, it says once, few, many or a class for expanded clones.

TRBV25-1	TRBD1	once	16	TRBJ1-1	TGTGCCAGCAGTGGCTATGCAGGGGGGTTGAACACTGAAGCTTTCTTT	CASSGYAGGLNTEAFF
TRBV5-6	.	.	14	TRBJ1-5	TGTGCCAGCAGCTCTATCCAGGGGCTGGAGCCCCAGCATTTT	CASSSIQGLEPQHF
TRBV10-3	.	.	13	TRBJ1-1	TGTGCCATCAGCCCGACAGGAGGAACTGAAGCTTTCTTT	CAISPTGGTEAFF
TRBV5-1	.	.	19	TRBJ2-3	TGCGCCAGCAGCTTGGGCCGGTCCGGGACTGCTCTTGGCACAGATACGCAGTATTTT	CASSLGRSGTALGTDTQYF
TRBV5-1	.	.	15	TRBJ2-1	TGCGCCAGCAGCTTAGAAAACCAAAGAGGGGCAAGGGAGTTCTTC	CASSLENQRGAREFF
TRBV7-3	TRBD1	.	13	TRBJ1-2	TGTGCCAGCAGCTCGGGACAGGGAAATGGCTACACCTTC	CASSSGQGNGYTF
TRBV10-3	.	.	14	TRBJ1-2	TGTGCCATCAGTGAGTCCTGGGAGGGATATGGCTACACCTTC	CAISESWEGYGYTF
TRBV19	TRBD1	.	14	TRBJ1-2	TGTGCCAGTTCGATCGACAGGGGGAACTATGGCTACACCTTC	CASSIDRGNYGYTF
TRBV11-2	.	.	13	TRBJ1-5	TGTGCCAGCAGCTTAGTCCAGGGTCAGCCCCAGCATTTT	CASSLVQGQPQHF
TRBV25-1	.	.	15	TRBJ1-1	TGTGCCAGCAGTGAATCATGGGGGACACATAATGAAGCTTTCTTT	CASSESWGTHNEAFF
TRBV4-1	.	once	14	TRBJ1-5	TGCGCCAGCAGCCAAGGAGGGAACAATCAGCCCCAGCATTTT	CASSQGGNNQPQHF
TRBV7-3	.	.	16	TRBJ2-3	TGTGCCAGCAGCTTAACGAAAGGGGCACGCACAGATACGCAGTATTTT	CASSLTKGARTDTQYF
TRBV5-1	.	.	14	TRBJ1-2	TGCGCCAGCAGCTTGGAGTCCGTAAATTATGGCTACACCTTC	CASSLESVNYGYTF
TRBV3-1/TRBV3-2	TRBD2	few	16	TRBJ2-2	TGTGCCAGCAGCCAGCTAGCGGGGGGGCCAGGCGGGGAGCTGTTTTTT	CASSQLAGGPGGELFF
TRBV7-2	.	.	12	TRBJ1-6	TGTGCCAGCAGCTTAGATTGGTCTGGTCTCCACTTT	CASSLDWSGLHF
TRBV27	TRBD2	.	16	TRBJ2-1	TGTGCCAGCACCAATTGGGAGGGCCGATCCTACAATGAGCAGTTCTTC	CASTNWEGRSYNEQFF
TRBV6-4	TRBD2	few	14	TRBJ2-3	TGTGCCAGCAGTGAGCGGGGGGTCACAGATACGCAGTATTTT	CASSERGVTDTQYF
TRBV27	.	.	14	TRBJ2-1	TGTGCCAGCAGTTTTCCAGGTTGGAACAATGAGCAGTTCTTC	CASSFPGWNNEQFF
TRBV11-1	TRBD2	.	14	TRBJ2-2	TGTGCCAGCACATATAGCGGGGGGCTCGGGGAGCTGTTTTTT	CASTYSGGLGELFF
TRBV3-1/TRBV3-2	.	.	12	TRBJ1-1	TGTGCCAGCAGCCTGTACGGGGTAGGAGCTTTCTTT	CASSLYGVGAFF
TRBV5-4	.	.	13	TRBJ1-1	TGTGCCAGCAGCTTGGATCCGAACACTGAAGCTTTCTTT	CASSLDPNTEAFF
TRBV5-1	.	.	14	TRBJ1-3	TGCGCCCGCGGGCCGGGGGGGCCTGGAAACACCATATATTTT	CARGPGGPGNTIYF
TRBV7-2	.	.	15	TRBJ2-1	TGTGCCAGCAGCTTATCGTCAGGTATCTACAATGAGCAGTTCTTC	CASSLSSGIYNEQFF
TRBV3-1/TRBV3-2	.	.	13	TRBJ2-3	TGTGCCAGCCTAAGTCTGAACACAGATACGCAGTATTTT	CASLSLNTDTQYF
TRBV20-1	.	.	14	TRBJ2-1	TGCAGTGCTAGTCCCCCTGAAGGCTACAATGAGCAGTTCTTC	CSASPPEGYNEQFF
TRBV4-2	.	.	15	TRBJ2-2	TGTGCCAGCAGCCAAGCCACGACTAGCACCGGGGAGCTGTTTTTT	CASSQATTSTGELFF
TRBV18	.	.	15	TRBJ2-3	TGTGCCAGCTCACCAAGGCCCCAGGTCACAGATACGCAGTATTTT	CASSPRPQVTDTQYF
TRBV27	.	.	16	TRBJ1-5	TGTGCCAGCAGTTTACAGGGACCTTATAGCAATCAGCCCCAGCATTTT	CASSLQGPYSNQPQHF
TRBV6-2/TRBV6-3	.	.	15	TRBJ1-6	TGTGCCAGCAGCTTCCGGGACCCTTTCAATTCACCCCTCCACTTT	CASSFRDPFNSPLHF
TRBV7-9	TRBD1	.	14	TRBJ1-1	TGTGCCAGCAGCTTAGTCACAGGGGGCACTGAAGCTTTCTTT	CASSLVTGGTEAFF
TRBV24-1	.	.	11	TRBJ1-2	TGTGCCACCAGTGACATTTATGGCTACACCTTC	CATSDIYGYTF
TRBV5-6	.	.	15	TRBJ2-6	TGTGCCAGCAGCATCGACGGCTCTGGGGCCAACGTCCTGACTTTC	CASSIDGSGANVLTF
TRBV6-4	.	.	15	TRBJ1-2	TGTGCCAGCAGTGAATTGTCCCCGGGAGCGTATGGCTACACCTTC	CASSELSPGAYGYTF
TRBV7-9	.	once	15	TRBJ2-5	TGTGCCAGCAGCTTATTCTCCGTCAGGAAAGAGACCCAGTACTTC	CASSLFSVRKETQYF
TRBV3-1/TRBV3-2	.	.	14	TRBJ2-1	TGTGCCAGCAGCCAAGTTCAAGGGGCCCTCGAGCAGTTCTTC	CASSQVQGALEQFF
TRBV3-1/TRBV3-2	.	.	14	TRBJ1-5	TGTGCCAGCAGTCCACGGGGGGGGAATCAGCCCCAGCATTTT	CASSPRGGNQPQHF
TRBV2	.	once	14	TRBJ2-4	TGTGCCAGCAGAGAAATACTAGCCAAAAACATTCAGTACTTC	CASREILAKNIQYF
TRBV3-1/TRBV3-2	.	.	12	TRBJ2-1	TGTGCCAGCAGCCAACTTAGCGTCGAGCAGTTCTTC	CASSQLSVEQFF
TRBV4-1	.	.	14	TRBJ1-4	TGCGCCAGCAGCCAAGGTCAGGGAAGCGGAAAACTGTTTTTT	CASSQGQGSGKLFF
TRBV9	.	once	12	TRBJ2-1	TGTGCCAGCAGCGCCGAGTTCGGTGAGCAGTTCTTC	CASSAEFGEQFF
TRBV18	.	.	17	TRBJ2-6	TGTGCCAGCTCACCCATCAGGACCGGCTCTGGGGCCAACGTCCTGACTTTC	CASSPIRTGSGANVLTF
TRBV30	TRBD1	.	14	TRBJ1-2	TGTGCCTGGAGTGGCTTGACAGGGAACTATGGCTACACCTTC	CAWSGLTGNYGYTF
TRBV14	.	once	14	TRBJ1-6	TGTGCCAGCAGCCAAGATGGGTACTCGATCACCCTCCACTTT	CASSQDGYSITLHF
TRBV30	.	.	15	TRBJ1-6	TGTGCCTGGAGCTTGAAAGGGTCCTATAATTCACCCCTCCACTTT	CAWSLKGSYNSPLHF
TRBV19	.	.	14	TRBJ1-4	TGTGCCAGTATGAGGGGAAAAGGGAATGAAAAACTGTTTTTT	CASMRGKGNEKLFF
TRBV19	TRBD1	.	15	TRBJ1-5	TGTGCCAGTAGTATTTTCGGGACAGGGCTTCAGCCCCAGCATTTT	CASSIFGTGLQPQHF
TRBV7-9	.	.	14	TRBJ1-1	TGTGCCAGCAGCTTAGCGCAGTGGGGTGATGAAGCTTTCTTT	CASSLAQWGDEAFF
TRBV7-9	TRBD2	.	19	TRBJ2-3	TGTGCCAGCATCCCGCCGGGACTAGCGGGGGGGCCGTCCACAGATACGCAGTATTTT	CASIPPGLAGGPSTDTQYF
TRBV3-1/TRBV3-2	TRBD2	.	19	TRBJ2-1	TGTGCCAGCAGCCAAGGTCTTTCCGGGGGGTCAAGCTCCTACAATGAGCAGTTCTTC	CASSQGLSGGSSSYNEQFF
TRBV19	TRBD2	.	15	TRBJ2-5	TGTGCCAGTAGAACTCGGACTAGCGGCCAAGAGACCCAGTACTTC	CASRTRTSGQETQYF
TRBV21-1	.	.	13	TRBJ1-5	TGTGCCAACAGGGACCTAGGCAATCAGCCCCAGCATTTT	CANRDLGNQPQHF
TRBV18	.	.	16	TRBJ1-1	TGTGCCAGCTCACAGGGGACCGTTACTGTGAACACTGAAGCTTTCTTT	CASSQGTVTVNTEAFF
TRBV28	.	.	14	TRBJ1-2	TGTGCCAGCAGTTTAAGCGGATCTAACTATGGCTACACCTTC	CASSLSGSNYGYTF
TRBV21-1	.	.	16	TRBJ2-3	TGTGCCAGCAGCACCGCTAGCGGGAGTAAGGCAGATACGCAGTATTTT	CASSTASGSKADTQYF
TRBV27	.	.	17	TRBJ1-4	TGTGCCAGCAGTTCTACAGGGATATGGGCAACTAATGAAAAACTGTTTTTT	CASSSTGIWATNEKLFF
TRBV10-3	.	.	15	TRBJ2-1	TGTGCCATCAGTGAGAGAGGCTTCACCTACAATGAGCAGTTCTTC	CAISERGFTYNEQFF